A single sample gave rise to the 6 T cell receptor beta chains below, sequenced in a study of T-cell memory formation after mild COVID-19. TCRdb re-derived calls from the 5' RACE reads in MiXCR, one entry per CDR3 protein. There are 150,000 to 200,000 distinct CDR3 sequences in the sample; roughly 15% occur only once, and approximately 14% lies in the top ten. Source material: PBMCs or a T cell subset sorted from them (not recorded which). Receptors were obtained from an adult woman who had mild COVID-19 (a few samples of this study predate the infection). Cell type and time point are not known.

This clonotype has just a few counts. The CDR3 bases are TGTGCCAGCAGCGTCCAACCGGGACAGGGTGGTCACGAGCAGTACTTC. This gives the protein CASSVQPGQGGHEQYF. The chain is built from TRBV9 and TRBJ2-7, with 9 bases that match TRBD1. V was pared by 2 bases and J by 5 bases, with 11 bases of the junction left unmatched. The CDR3 runs to 16 residues. Germline V gene sequence: CDR1 SGDLS, CDR2 YYNGEE.

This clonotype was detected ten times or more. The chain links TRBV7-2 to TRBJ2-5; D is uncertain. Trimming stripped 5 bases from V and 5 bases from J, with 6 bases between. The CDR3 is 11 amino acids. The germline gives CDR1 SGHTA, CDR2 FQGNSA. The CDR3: CASSPRETQYF. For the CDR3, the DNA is TGTGCCAGCAGCCCACGTGAGACCCAGTACTTC.

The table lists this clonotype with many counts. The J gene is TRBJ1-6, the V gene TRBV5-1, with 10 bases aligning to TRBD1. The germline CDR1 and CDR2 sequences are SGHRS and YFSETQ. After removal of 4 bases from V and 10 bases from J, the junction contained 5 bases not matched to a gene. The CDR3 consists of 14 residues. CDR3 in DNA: TGCGCCAGCAGCCCTCGGACAGGGGGATCACCCCTCCACTTT. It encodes CASSPRTGGSPLHF.

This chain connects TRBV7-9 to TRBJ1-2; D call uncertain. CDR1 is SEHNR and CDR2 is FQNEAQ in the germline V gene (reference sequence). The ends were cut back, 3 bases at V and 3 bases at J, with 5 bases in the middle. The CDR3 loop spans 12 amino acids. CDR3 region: CASSFVDYGYTF. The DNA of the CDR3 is TGTGCCAGCAGCTTCGTTGACTATGGCTACACCTTC.

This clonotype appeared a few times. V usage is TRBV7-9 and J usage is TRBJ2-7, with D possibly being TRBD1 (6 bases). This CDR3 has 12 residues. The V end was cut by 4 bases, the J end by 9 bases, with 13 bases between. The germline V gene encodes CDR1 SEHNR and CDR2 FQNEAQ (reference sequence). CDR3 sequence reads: CASSSYRDRQYF. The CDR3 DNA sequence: TGTGCCAGCAGCTCATACAGGGACCGGCAGTACTTC.

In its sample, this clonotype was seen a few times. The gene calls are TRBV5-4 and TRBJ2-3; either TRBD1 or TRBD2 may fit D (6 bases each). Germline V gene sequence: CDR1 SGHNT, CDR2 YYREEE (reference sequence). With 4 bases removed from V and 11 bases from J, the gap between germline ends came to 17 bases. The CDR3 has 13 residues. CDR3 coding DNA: TGTGCCAGCAGCGGGGGGCCTTCTGGTCGGCAGTATTTT. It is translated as CASSGGPSGRQYF.